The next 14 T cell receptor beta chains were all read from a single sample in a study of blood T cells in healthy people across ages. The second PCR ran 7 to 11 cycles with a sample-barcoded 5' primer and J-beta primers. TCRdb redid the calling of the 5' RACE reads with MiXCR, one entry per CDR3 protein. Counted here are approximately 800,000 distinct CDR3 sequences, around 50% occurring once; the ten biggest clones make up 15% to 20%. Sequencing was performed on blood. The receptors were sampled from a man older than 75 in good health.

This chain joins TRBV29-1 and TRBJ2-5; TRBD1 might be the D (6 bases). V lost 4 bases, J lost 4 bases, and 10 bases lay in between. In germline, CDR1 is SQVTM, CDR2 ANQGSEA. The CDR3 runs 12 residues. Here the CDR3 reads CSVARGAETQYF. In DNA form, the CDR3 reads TGCAGCGTTGCCAGGGGCGCAGAGACCCAGTACTTC. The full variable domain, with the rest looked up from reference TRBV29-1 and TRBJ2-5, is SAVISQKPSRDICQRGTSLTIQCQVDSQVTMMFWYRQQPGQSLTLIATANQGSEATYESGFVIDKFPISRPNLTFSTLTVSNMSPEDSSIYLCSVARGAETQYFGPGTRLLVL.

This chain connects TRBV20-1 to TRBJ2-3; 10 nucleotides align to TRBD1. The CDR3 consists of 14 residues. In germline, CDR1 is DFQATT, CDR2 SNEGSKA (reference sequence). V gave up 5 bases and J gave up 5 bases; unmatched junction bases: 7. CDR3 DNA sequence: TGCAGTGCTGACAGGGGGCGCTGGGTAGATACGCAGTATTTT. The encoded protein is CSADRGRWVDTQYF.

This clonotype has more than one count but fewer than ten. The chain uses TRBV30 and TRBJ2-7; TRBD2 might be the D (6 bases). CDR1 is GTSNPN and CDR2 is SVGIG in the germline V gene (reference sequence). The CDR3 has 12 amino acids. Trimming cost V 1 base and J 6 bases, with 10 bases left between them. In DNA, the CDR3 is TGTGCCTGGAGTGCGACTAGTCTCGAGCAGTACTTC. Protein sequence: CAWSATSLEQYF.

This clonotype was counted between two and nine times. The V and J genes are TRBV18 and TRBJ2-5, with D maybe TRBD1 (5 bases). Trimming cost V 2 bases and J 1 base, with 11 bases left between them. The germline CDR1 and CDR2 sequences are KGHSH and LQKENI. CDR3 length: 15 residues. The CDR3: CASSPRSRGQETQYF. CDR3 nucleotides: TGTGCCAGCTCACCAAGATCAAGGGGCCAAGAGACCCAGTACTTC.

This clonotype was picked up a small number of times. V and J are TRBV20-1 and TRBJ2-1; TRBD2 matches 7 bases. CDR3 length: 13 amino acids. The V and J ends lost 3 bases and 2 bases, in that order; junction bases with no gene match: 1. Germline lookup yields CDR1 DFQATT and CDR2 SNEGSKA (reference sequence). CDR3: CSARSGTYNEQFF. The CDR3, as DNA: TGCAGTGCTAGGAGCGGGACCTACAATGAGCAGTTCTTC.

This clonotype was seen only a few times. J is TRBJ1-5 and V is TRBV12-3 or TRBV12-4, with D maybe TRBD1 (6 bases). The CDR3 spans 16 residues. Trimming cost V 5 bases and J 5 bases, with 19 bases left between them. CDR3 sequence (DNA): TGTGCCAGCAGTCGTACAGATGGGGGGCGTTATCAGCCCCAGCATTTT. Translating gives CASSRTDGGRYQPQHF.

The CDR3 reads CASSLGGLGQETQYF. DNA for the CDR3: TGTGCCAGCAGCTTGGGGGGACTAGGGCAAGAGACCCAGTACTTC. The V call is TRBV7-2, the J call TRBJ2-5, with 8 bases matching TRBD2. With 3 bases clipped from V and 2 bases from J, the junction kept 5 bases outside the gene matches. There are 15 residues in the CDR3. CDR1 and CDR2 from the germline V gene are SGHTA and FQGNSA. The full variable domain, completed using reference TRBV7-2 and TRBJ2-5, is GAGVSQSPSNKVTEKGKDVELRCDPISGHTALYWYRQSLGQGLEFLIYFQGNSAPDKSGLPSDRFSAERTGGSVSTLTIQRTQQEDSAVYLCASSLGGLGQETQYFGPGTRLLVL.

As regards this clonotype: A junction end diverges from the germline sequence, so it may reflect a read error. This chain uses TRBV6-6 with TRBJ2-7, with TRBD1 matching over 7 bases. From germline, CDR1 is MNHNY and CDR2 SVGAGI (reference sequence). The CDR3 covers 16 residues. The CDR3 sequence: CASSYRWTGPIYVQYF. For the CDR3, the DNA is TGTGCCAGCAGTTACAGGTGGACAGGTCCGATCTACGTGCAGTACTTC.

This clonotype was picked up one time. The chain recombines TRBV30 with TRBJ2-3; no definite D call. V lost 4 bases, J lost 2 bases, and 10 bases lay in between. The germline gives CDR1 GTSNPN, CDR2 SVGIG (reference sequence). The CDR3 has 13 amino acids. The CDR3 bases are TGTGCCTGGATCGGCGGATACACAGATACGCAGTATTTT. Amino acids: CAWIGGYTDTQYF.

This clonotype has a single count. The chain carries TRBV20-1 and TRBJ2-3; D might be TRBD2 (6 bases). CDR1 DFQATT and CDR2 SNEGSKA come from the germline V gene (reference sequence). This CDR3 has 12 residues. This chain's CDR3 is CRGGLSTDTQYF. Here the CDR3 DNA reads TGCAGGGGGGGACTGAGCACAGATACGCAGTATTTT.

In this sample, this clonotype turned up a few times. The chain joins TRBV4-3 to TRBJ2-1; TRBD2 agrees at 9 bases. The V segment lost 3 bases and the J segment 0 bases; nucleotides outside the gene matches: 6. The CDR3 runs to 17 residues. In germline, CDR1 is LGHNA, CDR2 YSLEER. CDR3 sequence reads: CASSQRLAVSSYNEQFF. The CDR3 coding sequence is TGCGCCAGCAGCCAGAGACTAGCGGTCAGCTCCTACAATGAGCAGTTCTTC.

The DNA for the CDR3 is TGCAGTGCCCGAGGGGGTCTCCGGGGCTACACCTTC. Translation gives CSARGGLRGYTF. This rearrangement joins TRBV20-1 to TRBJ1-2; D might be TRBD1 (6 bases). V was trimmed by 6 bases and J by 8 bases, leaving 16 bases between them. The CDR3 covers 12 residues. Germline values: CDR1 DFQATT, CDR2 SNEGSKA (reference sequence).

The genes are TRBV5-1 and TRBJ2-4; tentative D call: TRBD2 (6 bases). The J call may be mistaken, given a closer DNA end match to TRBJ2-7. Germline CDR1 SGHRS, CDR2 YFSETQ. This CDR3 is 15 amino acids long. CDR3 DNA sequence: TGCGCCAGCAGCTGGGGGGACTCCATTCGCTACGAGCAGTACTTC. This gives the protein CASSWGDSIRYEQYF.

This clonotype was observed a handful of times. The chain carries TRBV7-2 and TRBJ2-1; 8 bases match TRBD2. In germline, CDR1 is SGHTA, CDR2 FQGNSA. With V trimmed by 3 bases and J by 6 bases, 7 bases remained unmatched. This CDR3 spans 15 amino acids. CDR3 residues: CASSLAGGTVNEQFF. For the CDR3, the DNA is TGTGCCAGCAGCTTGGCGGGGGGTACCGTCAATGAGCAGTTCTTC.